This T cell receptor beta chain was identified during a study of T cell repertoires in cytomegalovirus infection. For the study at large: Through public TCR beta signatures, both CMV infection and matching HLA type were indicated.

The V and J ends lost 6 bases and 5 bases, in that order; junction bases with no gene match: 14. Germline V gene data show CDR1 as MNHEY and CDR2 as SMNVEV (reference sequence). The CDR3 sequence is 16 residues long. Findings and limits, study-wide: HLA-C-restricted CMV clonotypes gave the most frequent clonotype in two of eight donors.

TCRdb reanalysed the reads using MiXCR and keeps one entry per CDR3 protein. The repertoire holds around 530,000 distinct CDR3 sequences, with around a quarter as singletons. This clonotype was observed a handful of times. Its antigen is unknown. The chain joins TRBV27 to TRBJ1-2, with TRBD1 matching 8 bases. The sequence came from a human donor in good health (CMV status not recorded). Some clones in this sample may be carry-over from other donors' samples. Sequencing was done on a sample of PBMCs. Here the CDR3 DNA reads TGTGCCAGCAGCCCACCCACAGGGGGAGGATCATATGGCTACACCTTC. The encoded protein is CASSPPTGGGSYGYTF.